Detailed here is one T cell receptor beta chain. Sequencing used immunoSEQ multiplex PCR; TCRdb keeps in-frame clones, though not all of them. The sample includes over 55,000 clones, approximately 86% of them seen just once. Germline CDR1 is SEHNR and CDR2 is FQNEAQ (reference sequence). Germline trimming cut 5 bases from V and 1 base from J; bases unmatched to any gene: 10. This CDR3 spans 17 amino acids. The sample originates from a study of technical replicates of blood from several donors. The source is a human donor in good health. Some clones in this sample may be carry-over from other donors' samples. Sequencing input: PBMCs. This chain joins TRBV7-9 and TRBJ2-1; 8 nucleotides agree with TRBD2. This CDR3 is CASSPSPSGGSYNEQFF. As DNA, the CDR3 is TGTGCCAGCAGCCCTTCCCCCAGCGGGGGTTCCTACAATGAGCAGTTCTTC.